This TCR beta chain was identified during a study of cytomegalovirus exposure and HLA in healthy donors. Study-wide results and caveats: In an earlier analysis, about 87% or about 30%: the productive usage of most TCR beta V segments. TCR beta sequences reportedly predicted most subjects' HLA-A and HLA-B alleles accurately.

There were likely unrecorded immune exposures, though donors were nominally healthy when sampled. V lost 4 bases to trimming and J lost 5 bases, with 9 bases between them. Germline V CDR1 and CDR2: SGHVS, FQNEAQ. The CDR3 is 13 residues long. A few counts support this clone. Antigen: not known. Researchers ran the PCR with 60 Vbeta and 13 Jbeta primers. In the study's own analysis: A later analysis tallied approximately 87 million unique TCR beta chains, some 12 million of them shared. Only in-frame clones appear in the TCRdb table, and some are missing; sequencing was by immunoSEQ multiplex PCR. D and trimming were read from the DNA, whereas the V and J calls and clone size are those reported in that table. The sample yields roughly 140,000 clones, 55% to 80% seen once.

The material sequenced was PBMCs. V is TRBV7-8 and J is TRBJ2-1, with D unresolved. This receptor was obtained from a woman aged 60-75 years in good health and CMV-seropositive. This CDR3 is CASSSRQDNEQFF. The CDR3 region has the DNA TGTGCCAGCAGCTCCCGACAAGACAATGAGCAGTTCTTC.